These 5 T cell receptor beta chains share one sample of origin, sequenced in a study of blood T cell repertoires in COVID-19. Method: immunoSEQ multiplex PCR; TCRdb's copy keeps in-frame clones and lacks some. The top ten hold about 4.1% of the sample, which has roughly 320,000 clones, 85% to 90% seen once. The sequenced sample consisted of PBMCs or T cells enriched from blood (not recorded which). Every receptor here comes from a young man who had recovered from COVID-19.

This clone was observed a single time. The CDR3 DNA sequence: TGTGCCAGCAGCCAACGGAGGGTAGCGATACATGAGCAGTTCTTC. It specifies CASSQRRVAIHEQFF. The V call is TRBV6-6, the J call TRBJ2-1; possible D gene TRBD2, 6 bases. V was pared by 6 bases and J by 8 bases, with 20 bases between. The CDR3 is 15 amino acids. Per the germline V gene, CDR1 is MNHNY and CDR2 is SVGAGI (reference sequence).

V is TRBV14 and J is TRBJ2-2; 10 bases fit TRBD2. The germline V gene has CDR1 SGHDN and CDR2 FVKESK. This CDR3 is built from 15 residues. Trimming took 4 bases from V and 2 from J; bases not matched to a gene: 1. The CDR3 DNA reads TGTGCCAGCAGCCTAGCGGGGGGCAACACCGGGGAGCTGTTTTTT. This gives the protein CASSLAGGNTGELFF.

J is TRBJ2-7 and V is TRBV2, with D uncertain. The CDR3 runs 14 residues. Germline V CDR1 and CDR2: SNHLY, FYNNEI. V lost 6 bases, J lost 1 base, and 13 bases lay in between. CDR3 sequence (DNA): TGTGCCAGCAGCGAGGTGACTGAATCCTACGAGCAGTACTTC. Amino acid sequence: CASSEVTESYEQYF. Filled out from reference TRBV2 and TRBJ2-7, the complete variable domain reads EPEVTQTPSHQVTQMGQEVILRCVPISNHLYFYWYRQILGQKVEFLVSFYNNEISEKSEIFDDQFSVERPDGSNFTLKIRSTKLEDSAMYFCASSEVTESYEQYFGPGTRLTVT.

The rearrangement joins TRBV24-1 to TRBJ2-5, with 9 bases matching TRBD1. The CDR3 consists of 16 residues. Germline loops: CDR1 KGHDR, CDR2 SFDVKD. Losses at the gene ends were 3 bases for V and 4 bases for J; bases not matched to a gene: 8. CDR3 protein: CATSDPTGGLGETQYF. CDR3 in DNA: TGTGCCACCAGTGATCCGACAGGGGGTTTAGGAGAGACCCAGTACTTC.

The V and J genes are TRBV24-1 and TRBJ2-1; 9 bases map to TRBD1. V was clipped by 9 bases and J by 5 bases; unmatched bases: 4. Germline CDR1 reads KGHDR; CDR2 reads SFDVKD. The length of the CDR3 is 13 residues. CDR3 protein: CATRQGGHNEQFF. The CDR3 coding sequence is TGTGCCACCCGACAGGGGGGACACAATGAGCAGTTCTTC.